A single T cell receptor (beta chain) is shown here with its context. Source study methods: Reference gene primer amplification in the assay estimated nucleated cell counts. Here immunoSEQ multiplex PCR was the method, and the copy in TCRdb shows in-frame clones only, minus some. The V and J calls and the clone size are those of that table, but D and trimming were determined from the DNA. The sample carries 55,000 to 75,000 clones, 88% recorded once. These data originate in a study of blood T cell repertoires in COVID-19. For the study at large: The United States, Italy and Spain provided the acute and convalescent COVID-19 samples. The cDNA or gDNA used as material had been derived from T cells, B-cell-depleted T cells, or PBMCs.

Sequencing was done on a sample of peripheral blood. The sequence was collected from a human donor in a cohort sampled during active COVID-19.

The CDR3 is CASSLAYSANYGYTF. The CDR3 nucleotides read TGTGCCAGCAGCTTAGCGTACAGTGCTAACTATGGCTACACCTTC. The V and J genes are TRBV11-1 and TRBJ1-2; D gene uncertain. Germline lookup yields CDR1 SGHAT and CDR2 FQDESV (reference sequence). V lost 0 bases and J lost 0, with 8 bases in between. The CDR3 is 15 amino acids.